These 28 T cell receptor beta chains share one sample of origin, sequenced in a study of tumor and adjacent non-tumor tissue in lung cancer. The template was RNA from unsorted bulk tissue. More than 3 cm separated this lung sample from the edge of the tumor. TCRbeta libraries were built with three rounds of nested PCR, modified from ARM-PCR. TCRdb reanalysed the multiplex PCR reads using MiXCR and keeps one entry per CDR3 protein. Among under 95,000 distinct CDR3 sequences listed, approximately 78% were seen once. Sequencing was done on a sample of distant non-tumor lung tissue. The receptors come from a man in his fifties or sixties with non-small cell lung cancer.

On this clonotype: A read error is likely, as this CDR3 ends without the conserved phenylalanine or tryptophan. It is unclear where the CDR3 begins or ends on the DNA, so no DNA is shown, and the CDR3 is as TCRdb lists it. CDR3 loop: CASSQSRASLSGNTIFS. J is TRBJ1-3 and V is TRBV4-3; TRBD1 was called by the table and not checked on the DNA. Termini included, the CDR3 measures 17 amino acids. In germline, CDR1 is LGHNA, CDR2 YSLEER.

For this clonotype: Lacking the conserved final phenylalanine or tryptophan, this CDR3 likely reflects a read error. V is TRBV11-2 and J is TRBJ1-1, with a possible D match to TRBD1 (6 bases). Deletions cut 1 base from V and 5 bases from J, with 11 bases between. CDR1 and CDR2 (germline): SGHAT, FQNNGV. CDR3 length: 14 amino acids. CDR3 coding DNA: TGTGCCAGCAGCTTAGTAGGGAGGGGGACTGAAGCTTTCCAT. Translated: CASSLVGRGTEAFH.

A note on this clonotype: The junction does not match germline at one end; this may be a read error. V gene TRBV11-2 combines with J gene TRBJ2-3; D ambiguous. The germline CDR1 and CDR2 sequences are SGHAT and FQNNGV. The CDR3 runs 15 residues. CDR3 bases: TGTGCCAACAGCTTCTGGCTAAAGGGCACAGATACGCAGTATTTT. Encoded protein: CANSFWLKGTDTQYF.

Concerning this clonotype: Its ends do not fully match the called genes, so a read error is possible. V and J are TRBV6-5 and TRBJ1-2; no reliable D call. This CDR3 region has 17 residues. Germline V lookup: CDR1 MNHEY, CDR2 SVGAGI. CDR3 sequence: CVSSSPGLRATNYGYTF. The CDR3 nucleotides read TGTGTCAGCAGTTCACCTGGACTCAGAGCGACTAACTATGGCTACACCTTC.

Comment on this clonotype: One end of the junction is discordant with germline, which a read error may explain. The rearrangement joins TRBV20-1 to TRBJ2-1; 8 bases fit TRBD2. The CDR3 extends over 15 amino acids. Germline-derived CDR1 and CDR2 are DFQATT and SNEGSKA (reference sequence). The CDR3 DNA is TGCAGTACTAGACCCGGGGAGACTAGCGCGGGTGAGCAGTTCTTC. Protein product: CSTRPGETSAGEQFF.

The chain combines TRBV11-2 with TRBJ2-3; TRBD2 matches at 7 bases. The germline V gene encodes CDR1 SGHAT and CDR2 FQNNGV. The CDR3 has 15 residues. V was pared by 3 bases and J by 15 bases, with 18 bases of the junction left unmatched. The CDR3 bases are TGTGCCAGCAGCTTTTTCCTAGCGGTGGCTGATACGCGATATTTT. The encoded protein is CASSFFLAVADTRYF.

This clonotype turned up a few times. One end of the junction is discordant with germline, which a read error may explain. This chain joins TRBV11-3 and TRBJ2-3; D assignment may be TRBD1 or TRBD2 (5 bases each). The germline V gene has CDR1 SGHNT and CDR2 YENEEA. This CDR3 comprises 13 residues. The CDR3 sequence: CAGSFQGADRQYF. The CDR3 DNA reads TGTGCCGGCAGCTTTCAGGGAGCAGATAGGCAGTATTTT.

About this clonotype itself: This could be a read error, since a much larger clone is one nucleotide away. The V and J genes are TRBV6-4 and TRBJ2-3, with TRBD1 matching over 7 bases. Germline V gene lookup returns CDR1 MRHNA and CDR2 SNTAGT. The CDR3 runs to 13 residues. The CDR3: CACSDRDTDTQYF. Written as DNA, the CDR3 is TGTGCCTGCAGTGACAGGGACACAGATACGCAGTATTTT.

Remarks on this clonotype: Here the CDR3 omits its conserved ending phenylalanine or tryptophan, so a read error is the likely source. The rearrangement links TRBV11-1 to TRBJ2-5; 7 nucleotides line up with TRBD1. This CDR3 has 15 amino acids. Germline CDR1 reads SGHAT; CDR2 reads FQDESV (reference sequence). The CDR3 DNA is TGTGCCATCAGCCCCTTCGGCAGGGGGAAAGAGAGCCAGTACATC. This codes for CAISPFGRGKESQYI.

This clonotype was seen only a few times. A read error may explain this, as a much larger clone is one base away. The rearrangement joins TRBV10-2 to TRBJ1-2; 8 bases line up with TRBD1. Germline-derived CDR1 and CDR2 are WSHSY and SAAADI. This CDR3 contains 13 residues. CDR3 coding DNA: TGCACCAGCAGTGTTGACAGGGGTAGTGGCTACACCTTC. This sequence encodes CTSSVDRGSGYTF.

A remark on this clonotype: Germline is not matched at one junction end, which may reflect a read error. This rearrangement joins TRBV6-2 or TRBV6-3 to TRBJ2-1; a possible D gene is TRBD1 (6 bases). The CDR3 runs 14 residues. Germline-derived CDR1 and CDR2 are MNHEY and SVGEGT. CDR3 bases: TGTGCCAGTACCGACCGGACAGACCGCAATAAGCAGTTCTTC. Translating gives CASTDRTDRNKQFF.

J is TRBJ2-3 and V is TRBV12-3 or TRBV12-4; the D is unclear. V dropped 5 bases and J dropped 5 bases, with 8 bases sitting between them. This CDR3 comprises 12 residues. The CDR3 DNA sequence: TGTGCCAGCAGTCGATTGCTAGATACGCAGTATTTT. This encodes CASSRLLDTQYF.

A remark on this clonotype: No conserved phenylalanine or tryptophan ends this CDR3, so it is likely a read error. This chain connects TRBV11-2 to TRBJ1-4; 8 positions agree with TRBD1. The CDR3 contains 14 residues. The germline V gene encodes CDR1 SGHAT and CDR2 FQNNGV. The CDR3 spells CVSSLDRVFEKLFY. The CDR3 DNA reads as TGTGTCAGCAGCCTGGACAGGGTATTTGAAAAACTGTTTTAT.

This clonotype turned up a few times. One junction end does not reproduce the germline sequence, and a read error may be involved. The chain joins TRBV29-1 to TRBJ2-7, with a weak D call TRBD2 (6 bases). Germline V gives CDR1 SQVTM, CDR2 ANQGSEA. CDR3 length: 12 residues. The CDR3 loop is CSVEVGGGEQYF. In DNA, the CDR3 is TGCAGCGTTGAAGTCGGGGGTGGCGAGCAATACTTC.

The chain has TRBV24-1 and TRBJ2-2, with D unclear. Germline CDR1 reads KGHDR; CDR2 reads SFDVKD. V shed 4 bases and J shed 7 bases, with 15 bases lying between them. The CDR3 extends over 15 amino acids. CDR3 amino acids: CATSDPDMLRGELFF. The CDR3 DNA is TGTGCCACCAGTGACCCTGACATGCTCCGCGGGGAGCTGTTTTTT.

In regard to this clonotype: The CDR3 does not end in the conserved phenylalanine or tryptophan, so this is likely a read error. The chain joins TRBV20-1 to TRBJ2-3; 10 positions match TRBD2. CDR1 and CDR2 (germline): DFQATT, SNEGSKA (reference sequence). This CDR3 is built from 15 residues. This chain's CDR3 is CSAHGLAENTDTQYL. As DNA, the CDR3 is TGTAGTGCTCACGGACTAGCGGAAAACACAGATACGCAGTATCTT.

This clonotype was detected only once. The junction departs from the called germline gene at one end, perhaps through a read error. The DNA of the CDR3 is TGTACCAGCAGCTCACACGGACAGCAGACTGAAGCTTTCTTT. Translated: CTSSSHGQQTEAFF. This chain connects TRBV11-3 to TRBJ1-1; tentative D call: TRBD1 (6 bases). The germline V gene encodes CDR1 SGHNT and CDR2 YENEEA. CDR3 length: 14 amino acids.

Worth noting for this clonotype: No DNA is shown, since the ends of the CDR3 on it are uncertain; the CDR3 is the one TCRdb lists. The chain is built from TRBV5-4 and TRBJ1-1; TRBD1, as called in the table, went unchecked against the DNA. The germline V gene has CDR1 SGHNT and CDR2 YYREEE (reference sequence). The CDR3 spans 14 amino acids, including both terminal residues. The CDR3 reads CACSAGHPNTETFF.

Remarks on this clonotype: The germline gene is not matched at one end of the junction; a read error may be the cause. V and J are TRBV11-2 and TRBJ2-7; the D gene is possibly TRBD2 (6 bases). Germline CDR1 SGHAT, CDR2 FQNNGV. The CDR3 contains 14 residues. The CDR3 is CASSLDPYPGEQYF. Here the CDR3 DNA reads TGTGCCAGCAGCTTAGATCCCTATCCGGGGGAGCAATACTTC.

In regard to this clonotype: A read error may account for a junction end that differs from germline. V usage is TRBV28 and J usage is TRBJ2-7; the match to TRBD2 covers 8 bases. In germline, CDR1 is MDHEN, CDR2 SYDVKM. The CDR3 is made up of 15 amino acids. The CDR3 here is CAGSSLSGASYEQYF. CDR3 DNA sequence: TGTGCCGGCAGTTCCCTTAGCGGGGCTTCCTACGAGCAATACTTC. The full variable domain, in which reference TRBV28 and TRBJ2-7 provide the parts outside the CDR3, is DVKVTQSSRYLVKRTGEKVFLECVQDMDHENMFWYRQDPGLGLRLIYFSYDVKMKEKGDIPEGYSVSREKKERFSLILESASTNQTSMYLCAGSSLSGASYEQYFGPGTRLTVT.

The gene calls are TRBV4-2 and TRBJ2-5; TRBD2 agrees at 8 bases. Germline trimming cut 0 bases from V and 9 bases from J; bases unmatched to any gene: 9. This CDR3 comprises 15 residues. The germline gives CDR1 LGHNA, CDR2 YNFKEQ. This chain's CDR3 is CASSQDRGGQEAQYF. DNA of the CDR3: TGTGCCAGCAGCCAAGATCGGGGGGGCCAGGAGGCCCAGTACTTC.

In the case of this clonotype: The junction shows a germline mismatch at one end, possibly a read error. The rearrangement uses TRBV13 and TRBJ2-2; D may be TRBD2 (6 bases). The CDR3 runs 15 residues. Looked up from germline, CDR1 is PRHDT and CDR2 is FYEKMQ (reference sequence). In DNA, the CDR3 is TGTGTCAGCAGCTTAGCCGGGGGTGCCGTCGGGGAACTGTTTTTT. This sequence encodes CVSSLAGGAVGELFF. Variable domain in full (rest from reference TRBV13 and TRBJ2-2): AAGVIQSPRHLIKEKRETATLKCYPIPRHDTVYWYQQGPGQDPQFLISFYEKMQSDKGSIPDRFSAQQFSDYHSELNMSSLELGDSALYFCVSSLAGGAVGELFFGEGSRLTVL.

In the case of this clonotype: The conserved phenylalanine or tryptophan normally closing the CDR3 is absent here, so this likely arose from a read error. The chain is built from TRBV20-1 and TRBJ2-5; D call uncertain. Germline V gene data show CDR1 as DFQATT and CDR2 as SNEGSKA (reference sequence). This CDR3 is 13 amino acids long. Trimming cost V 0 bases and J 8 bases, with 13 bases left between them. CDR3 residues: CSARDKSVQTQYL. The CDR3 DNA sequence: TGCAGTGCTAGAGATAAGTCAGTGCAAACCCAGTACTTA.

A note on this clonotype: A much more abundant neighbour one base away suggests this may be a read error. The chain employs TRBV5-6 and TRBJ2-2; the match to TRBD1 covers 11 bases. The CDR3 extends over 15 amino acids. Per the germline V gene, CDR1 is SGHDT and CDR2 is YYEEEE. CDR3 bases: TGTGACAGCATGGGACAGGGGGATCAGATCGGGGAGCTGTTTTTT. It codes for CDSMGQGDQIGELFF. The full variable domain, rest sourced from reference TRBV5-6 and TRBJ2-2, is DAGVTQSPTHLIKTRGQQVTLRCSPKSGHDTVSWYQQALGQGPQFIFQYYEEEERQRGNFPDRFSGHQFPNYSSELNVNALLLGDSALYLCDSMGQGDQIGELFFGEGSRLTVL.

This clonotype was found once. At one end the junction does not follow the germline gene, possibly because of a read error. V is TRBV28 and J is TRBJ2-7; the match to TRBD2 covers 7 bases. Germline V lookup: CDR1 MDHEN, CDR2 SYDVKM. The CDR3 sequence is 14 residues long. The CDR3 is CTSSFSGWPYEQYF. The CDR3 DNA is TGTACCAGCAGCTTTAGCGGGTGGCCCTACGAACAGTACTTC.

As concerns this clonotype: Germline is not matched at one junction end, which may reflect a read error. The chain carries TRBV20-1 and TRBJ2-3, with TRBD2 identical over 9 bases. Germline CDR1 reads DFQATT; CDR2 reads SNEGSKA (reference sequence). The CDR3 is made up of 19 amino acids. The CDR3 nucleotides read TGCAGTTCGACTACCCCGGGACTAGCCGACAGTGGGCTCACAGATGCGCAGTATTTT. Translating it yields CSSTTPGLADSGLTDAQYF.

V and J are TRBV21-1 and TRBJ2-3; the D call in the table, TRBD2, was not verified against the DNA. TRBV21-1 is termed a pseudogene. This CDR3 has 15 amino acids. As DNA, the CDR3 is TGTGGCAGCAGTAAGGGGCCGGAGGTCGCAGATACGCAGTATTTT. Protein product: CGSSKGPEVADTQYF.

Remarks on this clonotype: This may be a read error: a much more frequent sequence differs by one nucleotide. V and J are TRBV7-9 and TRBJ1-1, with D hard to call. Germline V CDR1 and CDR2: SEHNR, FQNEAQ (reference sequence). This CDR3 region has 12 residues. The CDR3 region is CVSSGKSFEAFF. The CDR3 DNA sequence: TGTGTCAGCAGCGGCAAGAGTTTTGAAGCTTTCTTT.